These T cell receptor beta chains were read from a single sample in a study of cytomegalovirus exposure and HLA in healthy donors. TCRdb's copy holds only in-frame clones and misses some; the assay was immunoSEQ multiplex PCR. Among a few hundred thousand clones listed, more than 80% were seen once. The sample comprised PBMCs. Receptors originate from a young woman in good health and CMV-seronegative. CDR3s include the opening cysteine and the closing phenylalanine or tryptophan. A D gene is named only where the DNA matches it firmly. A row's size may be missing; if present it is once, few, many or a size class.

v_call,d_call,clone_size,j_call,cdr3_aa,cdr3_nt
TRBV6-6,-,-,TRBJ1-2,CASSYDAGDIYYGYTF,TGTGCCAGCAGTTACGACGCAGGGGACATTTACTATGGCTACACCTTC
TRBV6-5,TRBD1,-,TRBJ1-2,CASSLYRGEYGYTF,TGTGCCAGCAGTTTGTACAGGGGGGAATATGGCTACACCTTC
TRBV4-1,TRBD1,-,TRBJ2-3,CASRLNDRVDTQYF,TGCGCCAGCAGACTTAATGACAGGGTCGATACGCAGTATTTT
TRBV7-6,-,-,TRBJ1-1,CASSLGTSLRGTEAFF,TGTGCCAGCAGCTTAGGTACTAGCCTAAGGGGCACTGAAGCTTTCTTT
TRBV25-1,-,once,TRBJ2-2,CASSARAGSYTGELFF,TGTGCCAGCAGTGCCCGGGCGGGGTCGTACACCGGGGAGCTGTTTTTT
TRBV7-7,-,-,TRBJ2-5,CASSQNSGTRQETQYF,TGTGCCAGCAGCCAGAACAGCGGGACACGCCAAGAGACCCAGTACTTC
TRBV5-1,TRBD1,-,TRBJ1-3,CASSFDRAGNTIYF,TGCGCCAGCAGCTTTGACAGGGCTGGAAACACCATATATTTT
TRBV5-4,TRBD1,once,TRBJ2-7,CASSLSDRGTYEQYF,TGTGCCAGCAGCTTGTCGGACAGGGGAACCTACGAGCAGTACTTC
TRBV5-1,TRBD2,-,TRBJ2-3,CASSSGTSADTQYF,TGCGCCAGCAGCTCCGGGACTAGCGCAGATACGCAGTATTTT
TRBV19,TRBD1,once,TRBJ2-2,CASSIEDREMPGELFF,TGTGCCAGTAGTATCGAGGACAGGGAGATGCCCGGGGAGCTGTTTTTT
TRBV11-2,-,-,TRBJ2-7,CASSLGGGYEQYF,TGTGCCAGCAGCTTAGGGGGAGGATACGAGCAGTACTTC
TRBV6-6,-,-,TRBJ1-5,CASRAGGNQPQHF,TGTGCCAGCCGGGCGGGGGGCAATCAGCCCCAGCATTTT
TRBV5-1,-,-,TRBJ2-3,CASSLAVGGAADTQYF,TGCGCCAGCAGCTTGGCTGTTGGGGGGGCAGCAGATACGCAGTATTTT
TRBV5-1,-,-,TRBJ1-5,CASSLVGGDQPQHF,TGCGCCAGCAGCTTGGTAGGTGGAGATCAGCCCCAGCATTTT
TRBV5-4,-,-,TRBJ2-7,CASSLEWAPYEQYF,TGTGCCAGCAGCTTGGAGTGGGCCCCCTACGAGCAGTACTTC
TRBV19,-,-,TRBJ2-7,CATSQGTSYEQYF,TGTGCCACCAGCCAGGGGACCTCCTACGAGCAGTACTTC
TRBV29-1,TRBD1,-,TRBJ1-2,CSVELPGGFNGYTF,TGCAGCGTTGAACTGCCAGGGGGATTCAATGGCTACACCTTC
TRBV27,-,-,TRBJ2-2,CASSSTNTGELFF,TGTGCCAGCAGTTCCACTAACACCGGGGAGCTGTTTTTT
TRBV2,TRBD2,-,TRBJ2-7,CASSLPASGSPYEQYF,TGTGCCAGTTCCCTCCCGGCTAGCGGGAGTCCCTACGAGCAGTACTTC
TRBV5-4,TRBD2,-,TRBJ2-1,CASSIGLARYNEQFF,TGTGCCAGCAGTATCGGACTAGCGAGGTACAATGAGCAGTTCTTC
TRBV6-4,-,few,TRBJ2-3,CASSNGGADADTQYF,TGTGCCAGCAGTAATGGGGGGGCCGATGCAGATACGCAGTATTTT
TRBV7-3,TRBD2,-,TRBJ2-7,CASSQLAGGYEQYF,TGTGCCAGCAGCCAATTAGCGGGAGGGTACGAGCAGTACTTC
TRBV5-4,-,-,TRBJ2-7,CASSLDPRSSYEQYF,TGTGCCAGCAGCCTGGACCCAAGGAGCTCCTACGAGCAGTACTTC
TRBV5-1,TRBD1,once,TRBJ1-2,CASRETGADYGYTF,TGCGCCAGCCGTGAGACAGGGGCGGACTATGGCTACACCTTC
TRBV7-8,-,-,TRBJ2-5,CASSATRASQETQYF,TGTGCCAGCAGCGCCACAAGAGCGAGTCAAGAGACCCAGTACTTC
TRBV2,-,-,TRBJ2-7,CASRVTGSEQYF,TGTGCCAGCAGGGTTACAGGGAGCGAGCAGTACTTC
TRBV13,TRBD2,-,TRBJ2-1,CASSPGLAGVEQFF,TGTGCCAGCAGCCCTGGGCTAGCGGGGGTGGAGCAGTTCTTC
TRBV7-6,TRBD1,-,TRBJ2-7,CASSPRGDRPYEQYF,TGTGCCAGCAGCCCGAGAGGGGACAGGCCCTACGAGCAGTACTTC
TRBV5-1,TRBD1,-,TRBJ2-3,CASSLDREADTQYF,TGCGCCAGCTCTTTGGACAGGGAGGCAGATACGCAGTATTTT
TRBV7-9,-,-,TRBJ2-4,CASSQTEGGIQYF,TGTGCCAGCAGCCAAACAGAGGGAGGCATTCAGTACTTC
TRBV6-5,-,-,TRBJ2-7,CASSGQFRPYEQYF,TGTGCCAGCAGCGGACAGTTTCGTCCCTACGAGCAGTACTTC
TRBV2,-,few,TRBJ1-2,CASRLSGTSDGYTF,TGTGCCAGCAGACTTTCCGGGACAAGTGATGGCTACACCTTC
TRBV30,TRBD1,-,TRBJ2-7,CASLNTGGIYEQYF,TGTGCCTCCTTGAACACAGGGGGCATTTACGAGCAGTACTTC
TRBV5-5,-,-,TRBJ1-1,CASSARGTEAFF,TGTGCCAGCAGCGCCAGGGGCACTGAAGCTTTCTTT
TRBV2,TRBD2,-,TRBJ2-3,CATPWEAGASTDTQYF,TGTGCCACCCCCTGGGAGGCGGGAGCAAGCACAGATACGCAGTATTTT
TRBV18,TRBD2,-,TRBJ2-7,CASSVGGDSYEQYF,TGTGCCAGCTCCGTCGGGGGGGACTCCTACGAGCAGTACTTC
TRBV5-4,-,-,TRBJ1-1,CASSSTQGKAFF,TGTGCCAGCAGCTCCACCCAGGGGAAAGCTTTCTTT
TRBV27,-,once,TRBJ2-5,CASSYGRGQTQYF,TGTGCCAGCAGTTATGGCAGGGGACAGACCCAGTACTTC
TRBV9,TRBD1,-,TRBJ2-7,CASSPQSGQGTLYEQYF,TGTGCCAGCAGCCCCCAGTCGGGACAGGGAACCCTATACGAGCAGTACTTC
TRBV27,-,few,TRBJ2-7,CASSFAYSIDEQYF,TGTGCCAGCAGTTTTGCCTACAGCATTGACGAGCAGTACTTC
TRBV11-2,-,-,TRBJ1-6,CASRSRAGSDNSPLHF,TGTGCCAGCAGGAGTCGGGCAGGTAGCGATAATTCACCCCTCCACTTT
TRBV18,-,-,TRBJ2-2,CASSTDTGELFF,TGTGCCAGCTCAACGGACACCGGGGAGCTGTTTTTT
TRBV9,TRBD2,-,TRBJ2-7,CASSAGLAGGWDEQYF,TGTGCCAGCAGCGCGGGACTAGCGGGAGGGTGGGACGAGCAGTACTTC
TRBV29-1,-,once,TRBJ2-5,CSVRMSRETQYF,TGCAGCGTTCGAATGAGCCGGGAGACCCAGTACTTC
TRBV27,-,-,TRBJ2-7,CASSFRDTRGEQYF,TGTGCCAGCAGTTTCCGGGACACCCGTGGCGAGCAGTACTTC
TRBV6-1,-,-,TRBJ2-3,CASSEDSYAVPTDTQYF,TGTGCCAGCAGTGAAGACTCTTATGCGGTACCCACAGATACGCAGTATTTT
TRBV28,-,once,TRBJ2-1,CASSFTYNEQFF,TGTGCCAGCAGTTTCACCTACAATGAGCAGTTCTTC
TRBV7-9,-,-,TRBJ2-7,CASSLTSSYEQYF,TGTGCCAGCAGCTTAACGAGCTCCTACGAGCAGTACTTC
TRBV7-9,-,-,TRBJ1-5,CASSYGAGGNQPQHF,TGTGCCAGCAGCTATGGGGCGGGGGGCAATCAGCCCCAGCATTTT
TRBV28,-,-,TRBJ1-5,CASSLANTGRNQPQHF,TGTGCCAGCAGCCTAGCAAACACAGGGCGCAATCAGCCCCAGCATTTT
TRBV2,TRBD1,once,TRBJ1-5,CASRDGQGLQPQHF,TGTGCCAGCAGGGACGGACAGGGACTACAGCCCCAGCATTTT
TRBV9,TRBD2,-,TRBJ2-1,CASSELAGAPNEQFF,TGTGCCAGCAGTGAACTAGCGGGGGCCCCCAATGAGCAGTTCTTC
TRBV15,-,-,TRBJ2-2,CATSRDGGAGELFF,TGTGCCACCAGCAGAGATGGCGGTGCCGGGGAGCTGTTTTTT
TRBV11-2,-,-,TRBJ2-2,CASSLGPGTGELFF,TGTGCCAGCAGCTTAGGCCCGGGGACCGGGGAGCTGTTTTTT
TRBV28,TRBD2,-,TRBJ2-2,CASSFLAGGTGELFF,TGTGCCAGCAGTTTCCTAGCGGGAGGTACCGGGGAGCTGTTTTTT
TRBV30,-,once,TRBJ2-3,CAWRGHTDTQYF,TGTGCCTGGAGAGGACACACAGATACGCAGTATTTT
TRBV6-6,-,few,TRBJ2-1,CASSGGNEQFF,TGTGCCAGCTCAGGAGGGAATGAGCAGTTCTTC